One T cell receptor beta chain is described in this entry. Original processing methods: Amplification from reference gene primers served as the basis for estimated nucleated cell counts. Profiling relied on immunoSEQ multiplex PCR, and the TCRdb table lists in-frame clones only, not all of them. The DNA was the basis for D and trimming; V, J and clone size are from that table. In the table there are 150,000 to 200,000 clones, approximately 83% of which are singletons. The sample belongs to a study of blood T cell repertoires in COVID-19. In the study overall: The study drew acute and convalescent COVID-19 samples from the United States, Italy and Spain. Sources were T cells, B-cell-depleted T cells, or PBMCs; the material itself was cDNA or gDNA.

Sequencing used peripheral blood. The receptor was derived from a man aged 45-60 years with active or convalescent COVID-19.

The CDR3 here is CASCSDRADIQYF. The CDR3 DNA reads as TGTGCCAGCTGTTCAGACAGGGCTGACATTCAGTACTTC. The chain links TRBV7-2 to TRBJ2-4; 7 bases align to TRBD1. The CDR3 is 13 amino acids. Germline trimming cut 8 bases from V and 8 bases from J; bases unmatched to any gene: 9. Germline V gives CDR1 SGHTA, CDR2 FQGNSA.